Sequencing of this T cell receptor beta chain was carried out in a study of cytomegalovirus exposure and HLA in healthy donors. Notes on the study in general: TCR beta chains numbering more than 150 were designated cytomegalovirus-associated.

The PCR ran on 60 Vbeta and 13 Jbeta primers. In the original analysis: Some 11 million of the roughly 77 million unique TCR beta chains counted in a later analysis were shared. The repertoire was sequenced with immunoSEQ multiplex PCR; TCRdb's copy has only in-frame clones and lacks some. V and J calls and clone size are as listed in that table; D and trimming were resolved from the DNA. The sample lists about 130,000 clones; over 65% were seen once. This clone has only a few counts. Its antigen is currently unknown. The CDR3 length is 14 residues. The ends were cut back, 5 bases at V and 1 base at J, with 11 bases in the middle. Germline V gene data show CDR1 as MNHEY and CDR2 as SVGAGI.

The chain combines TRBV6-5 with TRBJ1-1; weak D call: TRBD1 (5 bases). This sequence was found in a man aged 40-49 years in good health and CMV-seropositive. The sequenced sample was PBMCs. CDR3 protein: CASSAGGGNTEAFF. In DNA form, the CDR3 reads TGTGCCAGCAGTGCCGGCGGGGGGAACACTGAAGCTTTCTTT.